These T cell receptor beta chains were read from a single sample in a study of monozygotic twins with cystic fibrosis. Libraries were prepared by immunoSEQ multiplex PCR; TCRdb keeps only in-frame clonotypes and omits some of them. Of around 20,000 clones listed, about 90% are singletons. The specimen sequenced was blood. These receptors came from a girl aged 2 to 9 with cystic fibrosis. The CDR3 runs from the conserved cysteine through the conserved F or W. The order of the fields is J gene, clone size, V gene, D gene, CDR3 protein, CDR3 DNA. A D gene is named only where the DNA matches it firmly. The listing skips clone size in some rows; elsewhere it reads once, few, many or a size class.

j_gene: TRBJ2-5
abundance: .
v_gene: TRBV4-1
d_gene: TRBD2
CDR3aa: CASSSLQRGRETQYF
CDR3nt: TGCGCCAGCAGCTCATTACAGCGGGGCCGGGAGACCCAGTACTTC

j_gene: TRBJ1-1
abundance: .
v_gene: TRBV27
d_gene: .
CDR3aa: CASSSGFDTEAFF
CDR3nt: TGTGCCAGCAGTTCTGGGTTCGACACTGAAGCTTTCTTT

j_gene: TRBJ2-5
abundance: .
v_gene: TRBV5-8
d_gene: .
CDR3aa: CASSFGTTQQETQYF
CDR3nt: TGTGCCAGCAGCTTCGGCACAACCCAACAAGAGACCCAGTACTTC

j_gene: TRBJ1-2
abundance: .
v_gene: TRBV19
d_gene: .
CDR3aa: CASSIERLSGDGYTF
CDR3nt: TGTGCCAGTAGTATAGAGAGGCTGTCAGGGGATGGCTACACCTTC

j_gene: TRBJ1-2
abundance: .
v_gene: TRBV13
d_gene: .
CDR3aa: CASSLGQLDYGYTF
CDR3nt: TGTGCCAGCAGCCTCGGACAGTTAGACTATGGCTACACCTTC

j_gene: TRBJ1-1
abundance: .
v_gene: TRBV7-6
d_gene: .
CDR3aa: CASSFGPRNTEAFF
CDR3nt: TGTGCCAGCAGCTTCGGACCGAGGAACACTGAAGCTTTCTTT

j_gene: TRBJ1-3
abundance: .
v_gene: TRBV5-1
d_gene: .
CDR3aa: CASSPDGNTIYF
CDR3nt: TGCGCCAGCAGTCCCGACGGAAACACCATATATTTT

j_gene: TRBJ2-3
abundance: .
v_gene: TRBV25-1
d_gene: .
CDR3aa: CASREGVAFDTQYF
CDR3nt: TGTGCCAGCAGGGAGGGGGTAGCGTTTGATACGCAGTATTTT

j_gene: TRBJ2-1
abundance: .
v_gene: TRBV5-1
d_gene: .
CDR3aa: CASSPGERYNEQFF
CDR3nt: TGCGCCAGCAGCCCGGGGGAGCGGTACAATGAGCAGTTCTTC

j_gene: TRBJ2-7
abundance: .
v_gene: TRBV27
d_gene: TRBD2
CDR3aa: CASSLSGRPGAYEQYF
CDR3nt: TGTGCCAGCAGTCTTAGCGGGAGGCCAGGGGCCTACGAGCAGTACTTC

j_gene: TRBJ1-3
abundance: .
v_gene: TRBV7-2
d_gene: .
CDR3aa: CASSLPSGNTIYF
CDR3nt: TGTGCCAGCAGCCTACCGTCTGGAAACACCATATATTTT

j_gene: TRBJ2-2
abundance: .
v_gene: TRBV4-1
d_gene: .
CDR3aa: CASSQGPNTGELFF
CDR3nt: TGCGCCAGCAGCCAGGGGCCCAACACCGGGGAGCTGTTTTTT

j_gene: TRBJ1-5
abundance: .
v_gene: TRBV2
d_gene: .
CDR3aa: CASREGNQPQHF
CDR3nt: TGTGCCAGCAGGGAAGGCAATCAGCCCCAGCATTTT

j_gene: TRBJ1-5
abundance: once
v_gene: TRBV29-1
d_gene: .
CDR3aa: CSVGDGSNQPQHF
CDR3nt: TGCAGCGTTGGGGACGGAAGCAATCAGCCCCAGCATTTT

j_gene: TRBJ2-5
abundance: .
v_gene: TRBV9
d_gene: TRBD1
CDR3aa: CASSTGAEETQYF
CDR3nt: TGTGCCAGCAGTACAGGGGCGGAAGAGACCCAGTACTTC

j_gene: TRBJ2-1
abundance: once
v_gene: TRBV11-2
d_gene: .
CDR3aa: CASSPRSNQGEQFF
CDR3nt: TGTGCCAGCAGCCCCCGGTCAAATCAGGGTGAGCAGTTCTTC

j_gene: TRBJ1-5
abundance: once
v_gene: TRBV5-6
d_gene: .
CDR3aa: CASSLGPSGQPQHF
CDR3nt: TGTGCCAGCAGCTTGGGACCGTCGGGTCAGCCCCAGCATTTT

j_gene: TRBJ2-7
abundance: once
v_gene: TRBV11-2
d_gene: .
CDR3aa: CASSLPNWGSTYEQYF
CDR3nt: TGTGCCAGCAGCTTACCCAATTGGGGGAGTACCTACGAGCAGTACTTC

j_gene: TRBJ2-7
abundance: .
v_gene: TRBV7-8
d_gene: .
CDR3aa: CASSPRQGPSVEQYF
CDR3nt: TGTGCCAGCAGCCCCAGGCAGGGCCCCTCGGTCGAGCAGTACTTC

j_gene: TRBJ2-7
abundance: .
v_gene: TRBV7-8
d_gene: TRBD1
CDR3aa: CASSFASGTGVYEQYF
CDR3nt: TGTGCCAGCAGCTTTGCCTCCGGGACAGGGGTGTACGAGCAGTACTTC

j_gene: TRBJ1-1
abundance: .
v_gene: TRBV6-6
d_gene: .
CDR3aa: CASSYTAMNTEAFF
CDR3nt: TGTGCCAGCAGTTATACAGCCATGAACACTGAAGCTTTCTTT

j_gene: TRBJ1-5
abundance: .
v_gene: TRBV19
d_gene: .
CDR3aa: CASSIPPLQGALKPQHF
CDR3nt: TGTGCCAGTAGTATCCCTCCCCTCCAGGGTGCGTTGAAGCCCCAGCATTTT

j_gene: TRBJ1-3
abundance: .
v_gene: TRBV28
d_gene: .
CDR3aa: CASRQFSGNTIYF
CDR3nt: TGTGCCAGCAGGCAGTTCTCTGGAAACACCATATATTTT

j_gene: TRBJ1-5
abundance: .
v_gene: TRBV15
d_gene: .
CDR3aa: CATSRGNGNQPQHF
CDR3nt: TGTGCCACCAGCAGAGGGAATGGCAATCAGCCCCAGCATTTT

j_gene: TRBJ1-2
abundance: few
v_gene: TRBV15
d_gene: .
CDR3aa: CATSRDRVGGYTF
CDR3nt: TGTGCCACCAGCAGAGACAGGGTTGGCGGCTACACCTTC

j_gene: TRBJ1-2
abundance: .
v_gene: TRBV19
d_gene: .
CDR3aa: CASSNPTRAAYGYTF
CDR3nt: TGTGCCAGTAGTAACCCCACGAGGGCTGCCTATGGCTACACCTTC

j_gene: TRBJ1-4
abundance: .
v_gene: TRBV7-9
d_gene: TRBD1
CDR3aa: CASSPNPGQRNEKLFF
CDR3nt: TGTGCCAGCAGCCCCAACCCGGGACAGAGGAATGAAAAACTGTTTTTT

j_gene: TRBJ2-7
abundance: .
v_gene: TRBV2
d_gene: .
CDR3aa: CASTPLPSYEQYF
CDR3nt: TGTGCCAGCACCCCCCTCCCCTCCTACGAGCAGTACTTC

j_gene: TRBJ1-6
abundance: .
v_gene: TRBV5-8
d_gene: .
CDR3aa: CASSLPGDHSPLHF
CDR3nt: TGTGCCAGCAGCCTACCTGGGGACCATTCACCCCTCCACTTT

j_gene: TRBJ2-3
abundance: .
v_gene: TRBV7-6
d_gene: TRBD1
CDR3aa: CASSIGQGASTDTQYF
CDR3nt: TGTGCCAGCAGCATCGGACAGGGGGCAAGCACAGATACGCAGTATTTT

j_gene: TRBJ2-2
abundance: .
v_gene: TRBV28
d_gene: TRBD1
CDR3aa: CASSFDPTGNGELFF
CDR3nt: TGTGCCAGCAGTTTCGACCCGACAGGGAACGGGGAGCTGTTTTTT

j_gene: TRBJ1-2
abundance: .
v_gene: TRBV29-1
d_gene: TRBD1
CDR3aa: CSAWTGFNYGYTF
CDR3nt: TGCAGCGCATGGACAGGGTTTAACTATGGCTACACCTTC

j_gene: TRBJ2-2
abundance: .
v_gene: TRBV10-3
d_gene: .
CDR3aa: CAISAGGTGNTGELFF
CDR3nt: TGTGCCATCAGTGCAGGGGGGACTGGGAACACCGGGGAGCTGTTTTTT

j_gene: TRBJ1-1
abundance: .
v_gene: TRBV10-3
d_gene: .
CDR3aa: CAIGDAEAFF
CDR3nt: TGTGCCATCGGGGACGCAGAAGCTTTCTTT

j_gene: TRBJ1-2
abundance: .
v_gene: TRBV6-5
d_gene: .
CDR3aa: CASSRTGSYGYTF
CDR3nt: TGTGCCAGCAGTCGCACAGGTAGCTATGGCTACACCTTC